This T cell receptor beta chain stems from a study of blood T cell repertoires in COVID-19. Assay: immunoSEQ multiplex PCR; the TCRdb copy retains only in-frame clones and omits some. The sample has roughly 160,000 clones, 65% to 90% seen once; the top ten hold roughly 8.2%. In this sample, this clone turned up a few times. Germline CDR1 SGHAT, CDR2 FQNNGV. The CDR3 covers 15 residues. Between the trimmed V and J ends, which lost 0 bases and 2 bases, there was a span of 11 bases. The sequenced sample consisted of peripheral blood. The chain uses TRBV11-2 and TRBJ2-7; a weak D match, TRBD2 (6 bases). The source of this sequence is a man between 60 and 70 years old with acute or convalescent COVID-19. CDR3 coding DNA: TGTGCCAGCAGCTTAGATGGTAGCGGACCCTACGAGCAGTACTTC. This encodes CASSLDGSGPYEQYF.